This TCR beta chain was identified during a study of OX40 agonist ivuxolimab in advanced cancers. Germline assignment: CDR1 MGHDK and CDR2 SYGVNS. This CDR3 has 14 residues. J was trimmed by 2 bases and V by 2 bases; bases with no gene match: 3. Some clones are missing from TCRdb's copy, which holds only in-frame ones; the method was immunoSEQ multiplex PCR. Of roughly 61,000 clones in the sample, around nine tenths were seen once. The specimen comprised CD4+ or CD8+ T cells sorted from blood, sampled in a trial of the OX40 agonist ivuxolimab. V usage is TRBV25-1 and J usage is TRBJ2-7; TRBD2 matches 7 bases. The receptor was derived from an adult with an advanced solid tumor such as melanoma, head and neck, liver or kidney cancer. In DNA, the CDR3 is TGTGCCAGCAGTGAAAGCGGGGTAACCTACGAGCAGTACTTC. It specifies CASSESGVTYEQYF.